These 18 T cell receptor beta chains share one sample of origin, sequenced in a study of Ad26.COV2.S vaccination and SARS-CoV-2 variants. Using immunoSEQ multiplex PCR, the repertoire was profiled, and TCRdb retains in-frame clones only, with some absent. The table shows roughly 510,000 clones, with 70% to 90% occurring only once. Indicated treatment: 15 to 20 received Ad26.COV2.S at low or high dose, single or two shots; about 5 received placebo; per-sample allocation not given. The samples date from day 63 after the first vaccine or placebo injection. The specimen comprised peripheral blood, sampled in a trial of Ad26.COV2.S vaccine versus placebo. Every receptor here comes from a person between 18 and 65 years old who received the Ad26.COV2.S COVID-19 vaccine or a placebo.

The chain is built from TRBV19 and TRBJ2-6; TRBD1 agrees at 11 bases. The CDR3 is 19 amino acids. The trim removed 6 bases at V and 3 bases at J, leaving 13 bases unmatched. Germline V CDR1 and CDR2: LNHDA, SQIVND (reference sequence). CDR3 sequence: CASSPTTGQGGGGANVLTF. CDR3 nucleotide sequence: TGTGCCAGTAGCCCAACCACGGGACAGGGGGGAGGTGGGGCCAACGTCCTGACTTTC.

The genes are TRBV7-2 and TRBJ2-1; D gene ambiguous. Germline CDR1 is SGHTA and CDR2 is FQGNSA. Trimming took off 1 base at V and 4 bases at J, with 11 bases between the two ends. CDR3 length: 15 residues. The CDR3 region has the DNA TGTGCCAGCAGCTTAGAATTGGGATCTTACAATGAGCAGTTCTTC. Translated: CASSLELGSYNEQFF.

The CDR3 reads CASSPVIEEETQYF. CDR3 in DNA: TGTGCCAGCAGTCCAGTGATCGAGGAAGAGACCCAGTACTTC. J is TRBJ2-5 and V is TRBV6-5; D unclear. V dropped 5 bases and J dropped 3 bases, with 13 bases sitting between them. CDR3 size: 14 residues. Per the germline V gene, CDR1 is MNHEY and CDR2 is SVGAGI.

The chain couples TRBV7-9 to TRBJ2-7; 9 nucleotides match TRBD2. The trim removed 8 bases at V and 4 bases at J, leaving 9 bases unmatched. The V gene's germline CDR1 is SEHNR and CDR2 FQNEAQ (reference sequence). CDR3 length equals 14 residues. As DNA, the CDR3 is TGTGCCAGCGCACCGGGACTAGCTGTTTACGAGCAGTACTTC. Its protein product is CASAPGLAVYEQYF.

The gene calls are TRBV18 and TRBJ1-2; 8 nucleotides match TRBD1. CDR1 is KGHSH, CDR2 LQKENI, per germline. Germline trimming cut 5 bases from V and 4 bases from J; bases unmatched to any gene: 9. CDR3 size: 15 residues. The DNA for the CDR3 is TGTGCCAGCTCAGAAGGGACAGGACAAGGCTATGGCTACACCTTC. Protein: CASSEGTGQGYGYTF.

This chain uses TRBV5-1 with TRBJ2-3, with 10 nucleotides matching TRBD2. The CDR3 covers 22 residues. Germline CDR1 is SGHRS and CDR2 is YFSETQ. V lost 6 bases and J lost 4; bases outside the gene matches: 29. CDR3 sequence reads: CASTRGLAGVFGVSYFADTQYF. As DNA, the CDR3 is TGCGCCAGCACCCGGGGTCTAGCGGGAGTTTTCGGCGTAAGTTATTTCGCAGATACGCAGTATTTT.

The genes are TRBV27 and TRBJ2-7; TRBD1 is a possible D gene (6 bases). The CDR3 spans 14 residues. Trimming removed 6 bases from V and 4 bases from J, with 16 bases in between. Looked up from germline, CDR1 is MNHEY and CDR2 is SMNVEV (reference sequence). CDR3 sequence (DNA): TGTGCCAGCAGCCCCAGGGGACAAATATACGAGCAGTACTTC. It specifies CASSPRGQIYEQYF.

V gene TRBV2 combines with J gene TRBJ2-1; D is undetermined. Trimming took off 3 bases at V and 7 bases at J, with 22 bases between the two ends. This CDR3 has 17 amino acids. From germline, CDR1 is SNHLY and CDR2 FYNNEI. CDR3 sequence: CASSEVAAQAIRNEQFF. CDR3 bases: TGTGCCAGCAGTGAGGTAGCAGCACAAGCAATTAGGAATGAGCAGTTCTTC. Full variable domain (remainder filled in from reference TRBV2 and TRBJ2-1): EPEVTQTPSHQVTQMGQEVILRCVPISNHLYFYWYRQILGQKVEFLVSFYNNEISEKSEIFDDQFSVERPDGSNFTLKIRSTKLEDSAMYFCASSEVAAQAIRNEQFFGPGTRLTVL.

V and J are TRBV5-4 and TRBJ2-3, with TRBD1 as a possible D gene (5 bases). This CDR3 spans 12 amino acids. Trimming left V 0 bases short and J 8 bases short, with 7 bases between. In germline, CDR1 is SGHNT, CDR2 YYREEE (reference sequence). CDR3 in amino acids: CASSLGGVTQYF. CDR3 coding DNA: TGTGCCAGCAGCTTGGGGGGCGTTACGCAGTATTTT.

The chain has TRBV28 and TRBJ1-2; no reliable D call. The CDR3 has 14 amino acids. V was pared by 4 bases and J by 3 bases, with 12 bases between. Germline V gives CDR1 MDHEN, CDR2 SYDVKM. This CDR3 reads CASSSPEGYYGYTF. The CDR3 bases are TGTGCCAGCAGTTCCCCCGAAGGGTACTATGGCTACACCTTC.

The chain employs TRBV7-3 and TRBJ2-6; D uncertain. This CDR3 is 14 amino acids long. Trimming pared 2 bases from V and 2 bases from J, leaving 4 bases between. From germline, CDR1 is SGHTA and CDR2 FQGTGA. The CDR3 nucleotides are TGTGCCAGCAGCTTATTCGCTGGGGCCAACGTCCTGACTTTC. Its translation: CASSLFAGANVLTF. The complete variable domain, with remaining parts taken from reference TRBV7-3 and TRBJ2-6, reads GAGVSQTPSNKVTEKGKYVELRCDPISGHTALYWYRQSLGQGPEFLIYFQGTGAADDSGLPNDRFFAVRPEGSVSTLKIQRTERGDSAVYLCASSLFAGANVLTFGAGSRLTVL.

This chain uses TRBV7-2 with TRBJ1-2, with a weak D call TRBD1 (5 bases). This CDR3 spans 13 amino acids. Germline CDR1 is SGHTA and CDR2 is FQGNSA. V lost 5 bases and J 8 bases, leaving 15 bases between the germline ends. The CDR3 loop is CASSPGPGDGYTF. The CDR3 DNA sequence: TGTGCCAGCAGCCCGGGACCGGGAGACGGCTACACCTTC.

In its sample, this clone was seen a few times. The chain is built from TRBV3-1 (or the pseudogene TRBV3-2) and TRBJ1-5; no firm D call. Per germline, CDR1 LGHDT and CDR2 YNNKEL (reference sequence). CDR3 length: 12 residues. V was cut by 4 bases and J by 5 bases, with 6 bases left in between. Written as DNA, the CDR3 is TGTGCCAGCAGCCTAGAAGATCAGCCCCAGCATTTT. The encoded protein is CASSLEDQPQHF.

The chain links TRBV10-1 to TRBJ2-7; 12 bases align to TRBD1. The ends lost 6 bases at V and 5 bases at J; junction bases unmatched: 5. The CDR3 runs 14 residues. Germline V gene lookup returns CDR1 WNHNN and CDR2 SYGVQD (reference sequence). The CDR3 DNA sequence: TGCGCCAGCAGCCCCCGGGACAGGGGGCACGAGCAGTACTTC. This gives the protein CASSPRDRGHEQYF.

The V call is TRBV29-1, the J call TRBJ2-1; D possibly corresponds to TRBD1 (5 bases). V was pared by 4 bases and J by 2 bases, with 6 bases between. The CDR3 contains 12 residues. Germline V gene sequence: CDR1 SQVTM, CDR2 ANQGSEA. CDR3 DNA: TGCAGCGTTGGACAGACCTACAATGAGCAGTTCTTC. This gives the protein CSVGQTYNEQFF.

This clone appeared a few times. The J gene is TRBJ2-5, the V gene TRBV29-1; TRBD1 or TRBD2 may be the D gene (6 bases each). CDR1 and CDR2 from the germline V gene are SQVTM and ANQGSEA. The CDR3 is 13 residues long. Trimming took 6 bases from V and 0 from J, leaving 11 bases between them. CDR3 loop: CSVEGDYQETQYF. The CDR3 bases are TGCAGCGTCGAGGGGGACTACCAAGAGACCCAGTACTTC. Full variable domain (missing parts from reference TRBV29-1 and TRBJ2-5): SAVISQKPSRDICQRGTSLTIQCQVDSQVTMMFWYRQQPGQSLTLIATANQGSEATYESGFVIDKFPISRPNLTFSTLTVSNMSPEDSSIYLCSVEGDYQETQYFGPGTRLLVL.

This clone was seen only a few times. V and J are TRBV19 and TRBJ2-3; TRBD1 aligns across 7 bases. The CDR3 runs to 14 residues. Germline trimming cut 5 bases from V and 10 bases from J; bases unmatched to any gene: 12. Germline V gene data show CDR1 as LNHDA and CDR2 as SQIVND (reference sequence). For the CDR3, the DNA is TGTGCCAGTAGTCCTCGACAGGGCCCGGGGTCGCAGTATTTT. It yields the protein CASSPRQGPGSQYF.

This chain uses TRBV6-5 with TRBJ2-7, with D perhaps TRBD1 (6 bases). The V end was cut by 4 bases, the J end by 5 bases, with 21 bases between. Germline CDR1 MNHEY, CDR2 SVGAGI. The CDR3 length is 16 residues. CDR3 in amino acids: CASSLSGARVGNEQYF. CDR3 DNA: TGTGCCAGCAGTTTGTCAGGGGCGCGAGTAGGCAACGAGCAGTACTTC.